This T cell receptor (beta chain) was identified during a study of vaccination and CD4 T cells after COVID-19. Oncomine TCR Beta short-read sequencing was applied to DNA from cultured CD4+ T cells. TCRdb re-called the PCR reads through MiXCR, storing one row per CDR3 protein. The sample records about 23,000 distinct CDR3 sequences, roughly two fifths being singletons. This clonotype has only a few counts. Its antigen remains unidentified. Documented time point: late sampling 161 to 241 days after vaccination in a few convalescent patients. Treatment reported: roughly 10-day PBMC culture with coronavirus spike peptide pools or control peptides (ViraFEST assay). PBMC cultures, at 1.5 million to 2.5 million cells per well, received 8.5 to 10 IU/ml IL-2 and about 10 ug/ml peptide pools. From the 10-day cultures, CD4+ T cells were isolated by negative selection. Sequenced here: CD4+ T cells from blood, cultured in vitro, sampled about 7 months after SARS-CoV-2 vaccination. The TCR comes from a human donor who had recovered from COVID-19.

The CDR3 nucleotides read TGTGCCACCAGCAGAACGGCGGGTGAGCAGTACTTC. Translated, it gives CATSRTAGEQYF. The gene calls are TRBV15 and TRBJ2-7, with D possibly matching TRBD2 (5 bases). This CDR3 comprises 12 residues. Per germline, CDR1 LNHNV and CDR2 YYDKDF (reference sequence). The V and J ends lost 2 bases and 7 bases respectively, with 9 bases between them.